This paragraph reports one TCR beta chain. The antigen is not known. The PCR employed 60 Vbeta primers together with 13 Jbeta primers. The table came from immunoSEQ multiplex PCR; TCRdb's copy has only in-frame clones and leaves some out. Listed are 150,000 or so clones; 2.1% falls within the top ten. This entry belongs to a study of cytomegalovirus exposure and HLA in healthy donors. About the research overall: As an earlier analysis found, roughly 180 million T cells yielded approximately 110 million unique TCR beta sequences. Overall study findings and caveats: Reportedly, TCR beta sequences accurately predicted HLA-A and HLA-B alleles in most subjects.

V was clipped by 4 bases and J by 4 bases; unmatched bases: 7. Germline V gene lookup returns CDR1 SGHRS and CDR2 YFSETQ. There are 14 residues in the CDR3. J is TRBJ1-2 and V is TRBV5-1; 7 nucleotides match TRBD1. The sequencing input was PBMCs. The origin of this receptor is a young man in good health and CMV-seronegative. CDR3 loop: CASSPTGSSYGYTF. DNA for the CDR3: TGCGCCAGCAGCCCGACAGGGTCAAGCTATGGCTACACCTTC.